Sequencing of this TCR beta chain was carried out in a study of blood T cell repertoires in COVID-19. Repertoires were generated with immunoSEQ multiplex PCR, while TCRdb's copy carries only in-frame clones and drops some. The sample includes 200,000 to 250,000 clones, roughly 83% seen only once; the top ten take nearly 9%. Per the germline V gene, CDR1 is SNHLY and CDR2 is FYNNEI. V was shortened by 1 base and J by 2 bases, with 11 bases between the two germline ends. This CDR3 contains 15 residues. The sample taken for sequencing was peripheral blood. This TCR was recovered from a man older than 75 with acute or convalescent COVID-19. The rearrangement uses TRBV2 and TRBJ1-2; possibly TRBD1 for D (6 bases). The CDR3 loop reads CASSEVQGVNYGYTF. The CDR3 DNA follows: TGTGCCAGCAGTGAAGTACAGGGTGTGAACTATGGCTACACCTTC.